Many counts were recorded for the clone carrying this TCR beta chain. Its antigen is as yet unknown. This specimen comes from a study of T cells in Graves' hyperthyroidism and ophthalmopathy. General study findings and limits: In simple terms, a model built on 13 V-J features told ophthalmopathy apart from stable hyperthyroidism. Within blood appeared most thyroid clonotypes that had expanded above 0.001.

Researchers barred patients who had uncontrolled infection, other autoimmune disease, pregnancy or lactation. Thyroid ultrasound and orbital computed tomography, with clinical symptoms and serum thyroxine and TRAb, informed diagnoses. Amplified TCR beta CDR3 regions derived from RNA transcripts. First-round RT-PCR of the TCR CDR3 relied on the HTBI primer set. TCRdb recomputed calls from the multiplex PCR reads with MiXCR, one row per CDR3 protein. The table shows about 620,000 distinct CDR3 sequences, with 16% occurring only once. Per germline, CDR1 MDHEN and CDR2 SYDVKM. The V gene lost 1 base and the J gene lost 4 bases, with 20 bases spanning the gap. The CDR3 runs 17 residues.

The clonotype originates from a woman aged 30 to 39 with Graves' hyperthyroidism. Sequencing was performed on blood. The chain links TRBV28 to TRBJ2-7, with a weak D call TRBD2 (6 bases). In DNA, the CDR3 is TGTGCCAGCAGTTTATTAGGTTCCGAAACGGGGACTTACGAGCAGTACTTC. Its protein product is CASSLLGSETGTYEQYF.